This T cell receptor beta chain was obtained from a study of vaccination and CD4 T cells after COVID-19. Turning to this clonotype: Its antigen is unidentified.

Treatment defined: approximately nine-day PBMC culture with coronavirus spike peptide pools or control peptides (ViraFEST assay). Per germline, CDR1 DFQATT and CDR2 SNEGSKA (reference sequence). This CDR3 is 16 amino acids long. V dropped 0 bases and J dropped 1 base, with 15 bases sitting between them. The Oncomine TCR Beta short-read assay was applied to DNA of cultured CD4+ T cells. TCRdb ran MiXCR on the PCR reads and lists one entry per CDR3 protein. The data contain 15,000 to 20,000 distinct CDR3 sequences, roughly three fifths of them singletons. Material for sequencing was CD4+ T cells from blood, cultured in vitro. The source of this sequence is a human donor who had recovered from COVID-19. The rearrangement uses TRBV20-1 and TRBJ1-1, with D perhaps TRBD1 (5 bases). CDR3 sequence reads: CSARDPSGGQNTEAFF. In DNA form, the CDR3 reads TGCAGTGCTAGAGATCCTTCTGGCGGACAGAACACTGAAGCTTTCTTT.